The sequence of this T cell receptor (beta chain) was determined in a study of T cells in Graves' hyperthyroidism and ophthalmopathy. The CDR3 sequence is 12 residues long. Germline V CDR1 and CDR2: MNHNS, SASEGT. Trimming removed 6 bases at V and 2 bases at J, with 8 bases between. Amplified TCR beta CDR3 regions came from RNA transcripts. In the first-round RT-PCR of the TCR CDR3, the HTBI primer set was used. TCRdb called the multiplex PCR reads again in MiXCR, with one record for every CDR3 protein. The table shows roughly 300,000 distinct CDR3 sequences, with around 14% occurring only once. This clonotype has at least ten counts.

The J gene is TRBJ2-7, the V gene TRBV6-1; possibly TRBD2 for D (6 bases). This TCR was recovered from a woman aged 25 to 39 with Graves' hyperthyroidism. Sequencing was carried out using blood. CDR3 nucleotide sequence: TGTGCCAGCAGGGGCGGGACCTACGAGCAGTACTTC. This translates into CASRGGTYEQYF.